This T cell receptor (beta chain) was sequenced during a study of cytomegalovirus exposure and HLA in healthy donors. Study information: A previous analysis identified around 120 million unique TCR beta sequences derived from around 180 million T cells. Among the roughly 400 genotyped donors, approximately 82% were placed in the Caucasian-associated ancestry cluster.

The PCR used 60 Vbeta and 13 Jbeta primers. Profiling relied on immunoSEQ multiplex PCR, and the TCRdb table lists in-frame clones only, not all of them. The sample lists some 110,000 clones; over 65% were seen once. This clone has just a few counts. Germline V CDR1 and CDR2: SGHDT, YYEEEE. The CDR3 sequence is 15 residues long. V dropped 0 bases and J dropped 3 bases, with 12 bases sitting between them. The rearrangement joins TRBV5-6 to TRBJ1-1, with no clear D. This sequence originates from a man aged 40-55 years in good health and CMV-seropositive. Sequences were obtained from PBMCs. CDR3 bases: TGTGCCAGCAGCTTGGTGGAGGTCGCGGACACTGAAGCTTTCTTT. Protein product: CASSLVEVADTEAFF.